The rows below give T cell receptor beta chains drawn from one sample of a study of PD-L1 blockade in urothelial cancer. Repertoires were generated with immunoSEQ multiplex PCR, while TCRdb's copy carries only in-frame clones and drops some. The sample includes tens of thousands of clones, 85% of them seen just once. This specimen consisted of PBMCs, obtained around atezolizumab (anti-PD-L1) treatment. The receptors shown here come from a man between 60 and 75 years old with urothelial cancer. Each CDR3 is given with its conserved first and last residue. D genes are given only for firm matches. Expanded clones are given a class, and other clones once, few, many or no size at all.

V	length	D	J	size	CDR3	DNA
TRBV27	13	TRBD1	TRBJ1-2	.	CASSPGQSYGYTF	TGTGCCAGCAGTCCGGGACAGAGCTATGGCTACACCTTC
TRBV19	17	TRBD1	TRBJ1-6	.	CASASPHTGTDNSPLHF	TGTGCCAGTGCGTCACCCCATACCGGGACAGATAATTCACCCCTCCACTTT
TRBV6-5	14	.	TRBJ1-1	.	CASSYPGGWAEAFF	TGTGCCAGCAGTTACCCGGGGGGCTGGGCTGAAGCTTTCTTT
TRBV7-8	12	.	TRBJ2-3	.	CASSSSIDTQYF	TGTGCCAGCAGCTCATCAATAGATACGCAGTATTTT
TRBV6-5	14	.	TRBJ1-2	.	CASSYHGQNYGYTF	TGTGCCAGCAGTTACCACGGACAGAACTATGGCTACACCTTC
TRBV9	15	.	TRBJ2-7	.	CASSVGQASSYEQYF	TGTGCCAGCAGCGTAGGACAGGCGAGCTCCTACGAGCAGTACTTC
TRBV11-3	16	TRBD1	TRBJ2-7	.	CASSLGPGQGTYEQYF	TGTGCCAGCAGCTTAGGCCCGGGACAGGGTACCTACGAGCAGTACTTC
TRBV20-1	10	.	TRBJ2-1	.	CSGKGNEQFF	TGCAGTGGCAAGGGGAATGAGCAGTTCTTC
TRBV4-3	15	.	TRBJ2-7	.	CASSQEWMGAYEQYF	TGCGCCAGCAGCCAAGAGTGGATGGGAGCCTACGAGCAGTACTTC
TRBV18	15	TRBD1	TRBJ1-1	.	CASSPPTGAGTEAFF	TGTGCCAGCTCACCACCGACAGGGGCAGGGACTGAAGCTTTCTTT
TRBV9	15	.	TRBJ1-2	.	CASSVNSGPGNGYTF	TGTGCCAGCAGCGTAAATTCTGGGCCAGGGAACGGCTACACCTTC
TRBV10-3	15	TRBD2	TRBJ2-5	.	CAIGISGAVEETQYF	TGTGCCATCGGGATTAGCGGGGCCGTAGAAGAGACCCAGTACTTC
TRBV7-8	14	.	TRBJ2-1	.	CASSFFRGYNEQFF	TGTGCCAGCAGCTTTTTTCGGGGTTACAATGAGCAGTTCTTC
TRBV9	15	.	TRBJ2-1	medium-sized	CASSLGSGGYNEQFF	TGTGCCAGCAGCCTAGGGTCCGGAGGCTACAATGAGCAGTTCTTC
TRBV30	20	TRBD2	TRBJ2-1	once	CAWRSSGGLAYRSSYNEQFF	TGTGCCTGGAGGTCGTCTGGGGGACTAGCGTATAGGAGCTCCTACAATGAGCAGTTCTTC
TRBV7-7	15	TRBD2	TRBJ2-1	.	CASSPQAGGYNEQFF	TGTGCTAGCAGCCCCCAGGCGGGGGGCTACAATGAGCAGTTCTTC
TRBV15	16	.	TRBJ1-5	.	CATSRSGPYSNQPQHF	TGTGCCACCAGCAGGAGCGGACCGTATAGCAATCAGCCCCAACATTTT
TRBV9	15	.	TRBJ2-7	many	CASSVVPGLVYEQYF	TGTGCCAGCAGCGTAGTTCCAGGCCTGGTCTACGAGCAGTACTTC
TRBV9	17	TRBD2	TRBJ2-1	.	CASSVEGTSGLHNEQFF	TGTGCCAGCAGCGTAGAAGGGACTAGCGGGCTCCACAATGAGCAGTTCTTC
TRBV19	13	.	TRBJ1-2	.	CASSKFDSYGYTF	TGTGCCAGTAGTAAATTCGACAGCTATGGCTACACCTTC
TRBV7-8	16	.	TRBJ1-5	.	CASSLGGQGMLGPQHF	TGTGCCAGCAGCTTAGGCGGTCAGGGGATGCTTGGGCCCCAGCATTTT
TRBV6-1	11	.	TRBJ1-2	.	CASSRGGGYTF	TGTGCCAGCAGTAGGGGTGGCGGCTACACCTTC
TRBV4-2	15	.	TRBJ1-2	.	CASSQDAGQSYGYTF	TGTGCCAGCAGCCAAGATGCTGGGCAGTCCTATGGCTACACCTTC
TRBV2	14	TRBD1	TRBJ1-4	.	CASSENRGYEKLFF	TGTGCCAGCAGTGAGAACAGGGGATACGAAAAACTGTTTTTT
TRBV7-6	17	TRBD1	TRBJ2-1	.	CASSLAADRASYNEQFF	TGTGCCAGCAGCTTAGCCGCGGACAGGGCGTCCTACAATGAGCAGTTCTTC
TRBV19	14	.	TRBJ2-5	.	CASSTDREVETQYF	TGTGCCAGTAGTACCGACAGGGAGGTGGAGACCCAGTACTTC
TRBV5-8	13	TRBD1	TRBJ1-1	.	CASSWDRDTEAFF	TGTGCCAGCAGCTGGGACAGGGATACTGAAGCTTTCTTT
TRBV7-9	14	TRBD1	TRBJ1-1	.	CASNGYRGNTEAFF	TGTGCCAGCAATGGATACAGGGGGAACACTGAAGCTTTCTTT
TRBV30	12	.	TRBJ1-1	once	CAYEGGLLEAFF	TGTGCCTACGAAGGGGGACTATTAGAAGCTTTCTTT
TRBV7-6	16	TRBD2	TRBJ2-1	.	CASSLSGTSGYNEQFF	TGTGCCAGCAGCTTGTCCGGGACTAGCGGTTACAATGAGCAGTTCTTC